The 29 T cell receptor beta chains in this list originate from one sample, sequenced in a study of blood T cell repertoires in COVID-19. Sequencing was performed with immunoSEQ multiplex PCR; in TCRdb, only in-frame clones are kept and a portion is missing. This sample carries some 240,000 clones, 81% of them seen once, and the ten largest clones take around 7.2%. The sample consisted of peripheral blood. These receptors were collected from a woman older than 75 with COVID-19, enrolled during active disease.

As concerns this clone: A read error may account for a junction end that differs from germline. The chain carries TRBV4-1 and TRBJ1-6; D call uncertain. Looked up from germline, CDR1 is MGHRA and CDR2 is YSYEKL. The CDR3 contains 14 residues. The CDR3 region has the DNA TGCGCCAGCAGCCAAGGGGCCTACAATTCACCCCTCCACTTT. Its translation: CASSQGAYNSPLHF.

As concerns this clone: One junction end disagrees with the germline gene, perhaps due to a read error. The chain employs TRBV25-1 and TRBJ1-2; TRBD1 matches 7 bases. The CDR3 length is 11 residues. The germline gives CDR1 MGHDK, CDR2 SYGVNS. The CDR3 sequence is CASSEQGVHSF. CDR3 coding DNA: TGTGCCAGCAGTGAACAGGGGGTGCACAGCTTC.

The chain joins TRBV5-6 to TRBJ1-1, with 7 bases lining up with TRBD1. This CDR3 region has 15 residues. Germline assignment: CDR1 SGHDT and CDR2 YYEEEE. The trim removed 2 bases at V and 7 bases at J, leaving 11 bases unmatched. In DNA, the CDR3 is TGTGCCAGCAGCTTCGGGACAGATCGCATCGATGAAGCTTTCTTT. This sequence encodes CASSFGTDRIDEAFF.

The rearrangement links TRBV4-2 to TRBJ2-7, with D perhaps TRBD2 (6 bases). Trimming took 1 base from V and 8 from J, leaving 15 bases between them. Germline CDR1 and CDR2: LGHNA and YNFKEQ. CDR3 length: 14 residues. This CDR3 reads CASSQASREFKQYF. CDR3 bases: TGTGCCAGCAGCCAAGCAAGTCGGGAGTTTAAGCAGTACTTC.

This clone was detected a few times. Other DNA variants within this sample encode the same CDR3. This chain uses TRBV5-1 with TRBJ1-3, with D uncertain. V was trimmed by 4 bases and J by 0 bases, leaving 8 bases between them. Germline lookup yields CDR1 SGHRS and CDR2 YFSETQ. The CDR3 spans 14 residues. The CDR3 region is CASSLGSSGNTIYF. CDR3 nucleotide sequence: TGCGCCAGCAGCCTAGGAAGCTCTGGAAACACCATATATTTT.

The genes are TRBV5-4 and TRBJ2-5; 9 bases line up with TRBD2. Unmatched junction bases numbered 9, after V lost 2 bases and J lost 4 bases. In germline, CDR1 is SGHNT, CDR2 YYREEE (reference sequence). The length of the CDR3 is 16 residues. CDR3 in amino acids: CASSFSRGGRGETQYF. As DNA, the CDR3 is TGTGCCAGCAGCTTCTCGCGGGGGGGAAGGGGAGAGACCCAGTACTTC.

The DNA of the CDR3 is TGTGCCAGCAGCCAAACCCTTGGACAGGGGGCAGCCAAAAACATTCAGTACTTC. Translating gives CASSQTLGQGAAKNIQYF. The chain joins TRBV14 to TRBJ2-4, with 11 bases matching TRBD1. V lost 2 bases and J lost 0; bases outside the gene matches: 6. Per the germline V gene, CDR1 is SGHDN and CDR2 is FVKESK. The CDR3 is 18 amino acids.

The CDR3 spells CASSQVGQAFF. The CDR3 DNA follows: TGTGCCAGCAGTCAGGTGGGGCAAGCTTTCTTT. The chain combines TRBV12-3 or TRBV12-4 with TRBJ1-1; possibly TRBD1 for D (5 bases). Trimming left V 5 bases short and J 9 bases short, with 10 bases between. CDR3 length: 11 amino acids.

This clone was seen more than once but under ten times. The V and J genes are TRBV5-5 and TRBJ2-5, with 9 nucleotides matching TRBD2. This CDR3 has 16 residues. The junction had 7 bases not matched to a gene; V was cut back by 0 bases and J by 4 bases. Germline CDR1 reads SGHKS; CDR2 reads YYEKEE (reference sequence). The CDR3 DNA sequence: TGTGCCAGCAGCTTGGATCGCGGGAGGGCCATAGAGACCCAGTACTTC. Its translation: CASSLDRGRAIETQYF. The whole variable domain, remainder taken from reference TRBV5-5 and TRBJ2-5, is DAGVTQSPTHLIKTRGQQVTLRCSPISGHKSVSWYQQVLGQGPQFIFQYYEKEERGRGNFPDRFSARQFPNYSSELNVNALLLGDSALYLCASSLDRGRAIETQYFGPGTRLLVL.

This rearrangement joins TRBV6-2 or TRBV6-3 to TRBJ1-1; no definite D call. V dropped 4 bases and J dropped 7 bases, with 10 bases sitting between them. CDR3 length: 12 amino acids. Germline V gene lookup returns CDR1 MNHEY and CDR2 SVGEGT. This chain's CDR3 is CASSSHQREAFF. The CDR3 bases are TGTGCCAGCAGTTCGCATCAGCGTGAAGCTTTCTTT.

The chain joins TRBV18 to TRBJ2-6, with 7 positions matching TRBD1. The V segment lost 5 bases and the J segment 0 bases; nucleotides outside the gene matches: 7. CDR3 length: 17 residues. Germline values: CDR1 KGHSH, CDR2 LQKENI. Here the CDR3 reads CASSTGQPPSGANVLTF. In DNA form, the CDR3 reads TGTGCCAGCTCAACGGGACAGCCGCCCTCTGGGGCCAACGTCCTGACTTTC.

The chain carries TRBV12-5 and TRBJ1-1; the match to TRBD1 covers 8 bases. Germline V gene sequence: CDR1 LGHNT, CDR2 FRNRAP. Trimming took 5 bases from V and 4 from J; bases not matched to a gene: 3. This CDR3 has 13 amino acids. CDR3 in amino acids: CASGPGGRTEAFF. The DNA of the CDR3 is TGTGCTAGTGGTCCAGGGGGCCGCACTGAAGCTTTCTTT.

The chain couples TRBV11-2 to TRBJ1-2; 10 bases fit TRBD1. Trimming took 6 bases from V and 9 from J; bases not matched to a gene: 4. Germline CDR1 is SGHAT and CDR2 is FQNNGV. This CDR3 region has 12 residues. As DNA, the CDR3 is TGTGCCAGCAGGACAGGGGGCGTAAGCTACACCTTC. It is translated as CASRTGGVSYTF.

This chain links TRBV2 with TRBJ1-6; the D gene is possibly TRBD1 (5 bases). Trimming took 3 bases from V and 9 from J, leaving 15 bases between them. CDR3 length: 15 residues. Germline CDR1 reads SNHLY; CDR2 reads FYNNEI. The CDR3 nucleotides read TGTGCCAGCAGTGATCTCCCCAGGGATGCTTCACCCCTCCACTTT. It yields the protein CASSDLPRDASPLHF.

V is TRBV29-1 and J is TRBJ2-5; 7 bases are a match to TRBD2. V lost 6 bases and J lost 4; bases outside the gene matches: 5. Germline CDR1 and CDR2: SQVTM and ANQGSEA. The CDR3 runs to 12 residues. Written as DNA, the CDR3 is TGCAGCGTGCGCGGGAGCGGAGAGACCCAGTACTTC. Amino acid sequence: CSVRGSGETQYF.

The V and J genes are TRBV5-1 and TRBJ2-1; D uncertain. This CDR3 has 14 amino acids. Trimming cost V 4 bases and J 5 bases, with 13 bases left between them. Germline lookup yields CDR1 SGHRS and CDR2 YFSETQ. CDR3 region: CASSPVPPDNEQFF. The CDR3 bases are TGCGCCAGCAGCCCCGTTCCCCCTGACAATGAGCAGTTCTTC.

The chain links TRBV30 to TRBJ1-1, with D uncertain. The CDR3 length is 11 residues. The V gene lost 5 bases and the J gene lost 11 bases, with 15 bases spanning the gap. Germline-derived CDR1 and CDR2 are GTSNPN and SVGIG (reference sequence). As DNA, the CDR3 is TGTGCCTGGCTCCCCGGTTCGTGGGCTTTCTTT. Amino acid sequence: CAWLPGSWAFF.

V and J are TRBV7-9 and TRBJ1-6; D is possibly TRBD1 (6 bases). The CDR3 totals 15 residues. Trimming stripped 6 bases from V and 8 bases from J, with 17 bases between. The germline gives CDR1 SEHNR, CDR2 FQNEAQ (reference sequence). The CDR3 spells CASRGRGALDSPLHF. The CDR3 DNA is TGTGCCAGCAGGGGGAGGGGGGCCTTGGATTCACCCCTCCACTTT.

The rearrangement links TRBV14 to TRBJ2-7; D remains unclear. The CDR3 has 11 residues. V was clipped by 1 base and J by 9 bases, with 7 bases between them. Per the germline V gene, CDR1 is SGHDN and CDR2 is FVKESK. CDR3 DNA sequence: TGTGCCAGCAGCCAAGGTTTTAGGCAGTACTTC. Its protein is CASSQGFRQYF.

CDR3 region: CASSPRTSGSHEQYF. The DNA of the CDR3 is TGTGCCAGCAGTCCCCGGACTAGCGGGTCCCACGAGCAGTACTTC. This chain connects TRBV28 to TRBJ2-7; 11 positions match TRBD2. The CDR3 is made up of 15 amino acids. V shed 5 bases, J shed 5 bases, and the junction held 8 bases outside the gene matches. The germline V gene has CDR1 MDHEN and CDR2 SYDVKM.

V usage is TRBV2 and J usage is TRBJ1-1, with D perhaps TRBD1 (5 bases). Trimming left V 10 bases short and J 4 bases short, with 19 bases between. The V gene's germline CDR1 is SNHLY and CDR2 FYNNEI. CDR3 length: 14 residues. As DNA, the CDR3 is TGTGCCAACTCAGGGTTACGGGTATTCACTGAAGCTTTCTTT. As protein: CANSGLRVFTEAFF.

The J gene is TRBJ1-1, the V gene TRBV5-1; D may be TRBD1 (5 bases). The CDR3 totals 13 residues. V dropped 3 bases and J dropped 1 base, with 7 bases sitting between them. CDR1 is SGHRS, CDR2 YFSETQ, per germline. The CDR3 loop reads CASSSGPNTEAFF. The CDR3 region has the DNA TGCGCCAGCAGCTCAGGGCCGAACACTGAAGCTTTCTTT. Full variable domain (outside the CDR3, taken from reference TRBV5-1 and TRBJ1-1): KAGVTQTPRYLIKTRGQQVTLSCSPISGHRSVSWYQQTPGQGLQFLFEYFSETQRNKGNFPGRFSGRQFSNSRSEMNVSTLELGDSALYLCASSSGPNTEAFFGQGTRLTVV.

Many counts were recorded for this clone. The V and J genes are TRBV11-2 and TRBJ2-2; 10 bases fit TRBD2. With V trimmed by 2 bases and J by 1 base, 1 base remained unmatched. CDR1 and CDR2 from the germline V gene are SGHAT and FQNNGV. This CDR3 region has 16 residues. CDR3 residues: CASSLLAGGNTGELFF. Here the CDR3 DNA reads TGTGCCAGCAGCTTATTAGCGGGAGGGAACACCGGGGAGCTGTTTTTT. Based on the CDR3 plus reference TRBV11-2 and TRBJ2-2, the full variable domain is EAGVAQSPRYKIIEKRQSVAFWCNPISGHATLYWYQQILGQGPKLLIQFQNNGVVDDSQLPKDRFSAERLKGVDSTLKIQPAKLEDSAVYLCASSLLAGGNTGELFFGEGSRLTVL.

The CDR3 DNA reads TGCAGCGTGGGGGGACTAGCGGGAAACACCGGGGAGCTGTTTTTT. Amino acids: CSVGGLAGNTGELFF. This sequence joins TRBV29-1 and TRBJ2-2; 13 nucleotides align to TRBD2. Trimming removed 6 bases from V and 2 bases from J; junction bases left unmatched: 3. Germline CDR1 and CDR2: SQVTM and ANQGSEA. This CDR3 region has 15 residues.

The V call is TRBV9, the J call TRBJ2-2, with 7 bases aligning to TRBD1. The CDR3 totals 15 residues. Germline CDR1 reads SGDLS; CDR2 reads YYNGEE. Trimming removed 4 bases from V and 1 base from J; junction bases left unmatched: 4. DNA for the CDR3: TGTGCCAGCAGCCCCCGGACAGGGAACACCGGGGAGCTGTTTTTT. As protein: CASSPRTGNTGELFF.

V gene TRBV3-1 (or the pseudogene TRBV3-2) combines with J gene TRBJ1-3, with D perhaps matching TRBD1 (6 bases). The V end lost 4 bases, the J end lost 2 bases, and 21 bases lay between the germline ends. The CDR3 totals 18 residues. The germline V gene encodes CDR1 LGHDT and CDR2 YNNKEL (reference sequence). CDR3 DNA sequence: TGTGCCAGCAGCCGAAACTGGGACACTAATGGTCCTGGAAACACCATATATTTT. Translating it yields CASSRNWDTNGPGNTIYF.

The chain employs TRBV5-4 and TRBJ1-2; 7 bases match TRBD1. Germline V lookup: CDR1 SGHNT, CDR2 YYREEE (reference sequence). CDR3 length: 13 residues. V shed 4 bases and J 5 bases; nucleotides not matched to a gene: 5. The chain's CDR3 is CASSPGQQYGYTF. In nucleotides, the CDR3 is TGTGCCAGCAGCCCGGGACAGCAGTATGGCTACACCTTC.

This clone was seen a single time. The chain uses TRBV7-3 and TRBJ2-1, with a weak D call TRBD1 (6 bases). CDR1 is SGHTA, CDR2 FQGTGA, per germline. V was trimmed by 6 bases and J by 8 bases, leaving 23 bases between them. This CDR3 is built from 16 residues. The CDR3 loop is CASSFTGLGTGDEQFF. DNA for the CDR3: TGTGCCAGCAGTTTTACAGGGTTGGGGACCGGGGATGAGCAGTTCTTC.

The J gene is TRBJ2-3, the V gene TRBV19, with a tentative D call TRBD2 (6 bases). This CDR3 has 11 amino acids. The V end was cut by 8 bases, the J end by 14 bases, with 17 bases between. Germline CDR1 is LNHDA and CDR2 is SQIVND (reference sequence). The CDR3 loop is CASSTGVRGYF. The DNA for the CDR3 is TGTGCCAGTTCCACGGGGGTACGAGGGTATTTT.